Shown below are 8 T cell receptor beta chains from a single sample sequenced in a study of blood T cells in healthy people across ages. Primers used in a second PCR of roughly 6 to 12 cycles were a sample-barcoded 5' primer and a J-beta primer mix. TCRdb re-called the 5' RACE reads with MiXCR, one entry per CDR3 protein. The data contain 600,000 to 900,000 distinct CDR3 sequences, 25% to 30% of them singletons. These records were also assigned to another study, of T cells of mothers and their children.

Sequenced input: blood. These receptors were collected from a boy aged 5-17 years in good health.

The rearrangement uses TRBV18 and TRBJ2-2; D may be TRBD1 (6 bases). Between the trimmed V and J ends, which lost 3 bases and 0 bases, there was a span of 8 bases. Germline V gives CDR1 KGHSH, CDR2 LQKENI. This CDR3 contains 15 residues. CDR3 DNA sequence: TGTGCCAGCTCACCGGACAGCGCGAACACCGGGGAGCTGTTTTTT. Translation: CASSPDSANTGELFF.

The CDR3 is CASSLGGVPEAFF. The CDR3 nucleotides read TGCGCCAGCAGCTTGGGTGGAGTTCCTGAAGCTTTCTTT. V is TRBV5-1 and J is TRBJ1-1; D is uncertain. Trimming pared 0 bases from V and 6 bases from J, leaving 9 bases between. Germline V gene sequence: CDR1 SGHRS, CDR2 YFSETQ. This CDR3 region has 13 residues.

This clonotype came up a few times. The CDR3 DNA reads TGTGCCAGCAGTGAAGCGCCCGGCAGCACAGATACGCAGTATTTT. Translated, it gives CASSEAPGSTDTQYF. The gene calls are TRBV6-1 and TRBJ2-3, with D hard to call. CDR1 and CDR2 from the germline V gene are MNHNS and SASEGT. V lost 0 bases to trimming and J lost 0 bases, with 7 bases between them. The CDR3 is 15 residues long.

The chain uses TRBV7-9 and TRBJ2-2; 7 bases fit TRBD1. With 5 bases clipped from V and 6 bases from J, the junction kept 6 bases outside the gene matches. The CDR3 contains 14 residues. The germline gives CDR1 SEHNR, CDR2 FQNEAQ (reference sequence). CDR3 in amino acids: CASSEGALAGELFF. For the CDR3, the DNA is TGTGCCAGCAGCGAGGGGGCGCTTGCCGGGGAGCTGTTTTTT.

This sequence joins TRBV27 and TRBJ1-4; D unresolved. Trimming pared 6 bases from V and 8 bases from J, leaving 19 bases between. The CDR3 is 15 residues long. Germline CDR1 is MNHEY and CDR2 is SMNVEV (reference sequence). In DNA form, the CDR3 reads TGTGCCAGCAGCTTGGTGGGCAGGACGGGAGAAAAACTGTTTTTT. Amino acids: CASSLVGRTGEKLFF.

The table lists this clonotype with a count of one. CDR3 loop: CASSLRTAPKDEKLFF. In DNA form, the CDR3 reads TGTGCCAGCAGCCTCCGGACGGCCCCTAAGGATGAAAAACTGTTTTTT. This chain joins TRBV6-9 and TRBJ1-4, with D unresolved. The CDR3 contains 16 residues. Trimming took off 6 bases at V and 6 bases at J, with 20 bases between the two ends. Germline-derived CDR1 and CDR2 are MNHGY and SVAAGI.

This clonotype has just a few counts. The chain combines TRBV12-3 or TRBV12-4 with TRBJ2-7; D gene ambiguous. Trimming removed 5 bases from V and 0 bases from J, with 11 bases in between. The CDR3 runs to 14 residues. CDR3 amino acids: CASSTLGPSYEQYF. In DNA, the CDR3 is TGTGCCAGCAGTACCTTAGGACCCTCCTACGAGCAGTACTTC.

The sample holds one count of this clonotype. The rearrangement joins TRBV9 to TRBJ2-3, with 7 bases fitting TRBD1. CDR1 and CDR2 (germline): SGDLS, YYNGEE. The CDR3 spans 15 residues. Trimming removed 3 bases from V and 4 bases from J; junction bases left unmatched: 8. The CDR3 DNA is TGTGCCAGCAGCGGAAGGGACAGTGACGCAGATACGCAGTATTTT. As protein: CASSGRDSDADTQYF.